Listed here are 20 T cell receptor beta chains from one sample, sequenced in a study of T cell responses to AZD1222 COVID-19 vaccine. Measured with immunoSEQ multiplex PCR; TCRdb has only the in-frame clones, and not every one. The repertoire consists of under 130,000 clones, with roughly 87% occurring once and the leading ten covering less than 6%. The specimen comprised peripheral blood, sampled on day 0 of AZD1222 vaccination. Receptor source: an adult in good health.

The chain is built from TRBV10-2 and TRBJ1-4, with D possibly being TRBD1 (5 bases). This CDR3 comprises 16 residues. Deletions cut 0 bases from V and 3 bases from J, with 11 bases between. The germline V gene encodes CDR1 WSHSY and CDR2 SAAADI. The CDR3 is CASSESMGVSNEKLFF. The CDR3, as DNA: TGCGCCAGCAGTGAGTCAATGGGGGTTTCTAATGAAAAACTGTTTTTT.

The V call is TRBV9, the J call TRBJ2-2, with a weak D call TRBD2 (5 bases). The CDR3 runs to 15 residues. Trimming pared 3 bases from V and 0 bases from J, leaving 9 bases between. Germline values: CDR1 SGDLS, CDR2 YYNGEE. In DNA form, the CDR3 reads TGTGCCAGCAGCGGAGGACTGGCGAACACCGGGGAGCTGTTTTTT. Amino acid sequence: CASSGGLANTGELFF. The full variable domain, its missing parts supplied by reference TRBV9 and TRBJ2-2, is DSGVTQTPKHLITATGQRVTLRCSPRSGDLSVYWYQQSLDQGLQFLIQYYNGEERAKGNILERFSAQQFPDLHSELNLSSLELGDSALYFCASSGGLANTGELFFGEGSRLTVL.

On this clone itself: The same CDR3 arises from other DNA sequences in this sample as well. The V gene is TRBV7-2, the J gene TRBJ2-7, with TRBD2 matching over 7 bases. Germline assignment: CDR1 SGHTA and CDR2 FQGNSA. The CDR3 contains 14 residues. The V gene end was trimmed by 1 base and the J gene end by 4 bases; junction bases not matched to a gene: 4. Here the CDR3 DNA reads TGTGCCAGCAGCTTAGGTCTAGCGGAATACGAGCAGTACTTC. Protein: CASSLGLAEYEQYF.

This clone was detected a few times. The chain links TRBV5-4 to TRBJ2-1, with D possibly TRBD2 on 7 matching bases. The CDR3 length is 17 residues. Germline assignment: CDR1 SGHNT and CDR2 YYREEE (reference sequence). Between the trimmed V and J ends, which lost 5 bases and 0 bases, there was a span of 18 bases. DNA for the CDR3: TGTGCCAGCAGGACTCTCGGGGGCGGGAGCTCCTACAATGAGCAGTTCTTC. This gives the protein CASRTLGGGSSYNEQFF.

The gene calls are TRBV6-5 and TRBJ1-1; 11 bases line up with TRBD1. The V and J ends lost 6 bases and 7 bases, in that order; junction bases with no gene match: 7. This CDR3 spans 14 amino acids. CDR1 and CDR2 from the germline V gene are MNHEY and SVGAGI. CDR3 DNA sequence: TGTGCCAGCAGGTTCGGAGGGACAGGGGGTGAAGCTTTCTTT. This translates into CASRFGGTGGEAFF.

The V gene is TRBV1, the J gene TRBJ1-2. TRBV1 is a listed pseudogene. This CDR3 region has 17 residues. CDR3 sequence reads: CTSSPPEGPAWSYGYTF. As DNA, the CDR3 is TGCACCAGCAGCCCGCCAGAAGGCCCTGCATGGAGCTATGGCTACACCTTC.

This clone was picked up one time. The rearrangement links TRBV6-1 to TRBJ2-7, with D hard to call. Trimming left V 0 bases short and J 0 bases short, with 9 bases between. The germline gives CDR1 MNHNS, CDR2 SASEGT. This CDR3 region has 15 residues. The CDR3 sequence: CASSEAVLTSYEQYF. The DNA of the CDR3 is TGTGCCAGCAGTGAAGCGGTTCTGACCTCCTACGAGCAGTACTTC.

This clone was found once. J is TRBJ2-7 and V is TRBV4-3; D gene ambiguous. The ends were cut back, 0 bases at V and 1 base at J, with 10 bases in the middle. Germline V gene sequence: CDR1 LGHNA, CDR2 YSLEER. The CDR3 extends over 15 amino acids. This chain's CDR3 is CASSQDLGNSYEQYF. CDR3 bases: TGCGCCAGCAGCCAAGATCTAGGCAATTCCTACGAGCAGTACTTC.

The chain uses TRBV4-2 and TRBJ2-7; D call uncertain. The CDR3 contains 12 residues. Deletions cut 0 bases from V and 5 bases from J, with 5 bases between. Germline V CDR1 and CDR2: LGHNA, YNFKEQ. The CDR3 here is CASSQDAHEQYF. CDR3 DNA sequence: TGTGCCAGCAGCCAAGACGCCCACGAGCAGTACTTC.

V is TRBV5-1 and J is TRBJ1-2; possibly TRBD1 for D (5 bases). CDR1 is SGHRS, CDR2 YFSETQ, per germline. The CDR3 is made up of 15 amino acids. V was cut by 0 bases and J by 3 bases, with 12 bases left in between. CDR3 sequence reads: CASSLGRQFDYGYTF. The DNA of the CDR3 is TGCGCCAGCAGCTTGGGACGACAGTTTGACTATGGCTACACCTTC.

The sample holds one count of this clone. J is TRBJ1-2 and V is TRBV11-2; D remains ambiguous. V gave up 0 bases and J gave up 3 bases, with 2 bases separating them. Per the germline V gene, CDR1 is SGHAT and CDR2 is FQNNGV. This CDR3 comprises 12 residues. The CDR3 DNA follows: TGTGCCAGCAGCTTAGATCACTATGGCTACACCTTC. It yields the protein CASSLDHYGYTF.

The rearrangement joins TRBV6-5 to TRBJ2-4, with D uncertain. V lost 4 bases and J 0 bases, leaving 10 bases between the germline ends. The germline gives CDR1 MNHEY, CDR2 SVGAGI. The CDR3 length is 15 residues. The CDR3 DNA reads TGTGCCAGCAGTTCCCTAAGTTCAGCCAAAAACATTCAGTACTTC. Protein sequence: CASSSLSSAKNIQYF.

This clone showed up just once. This rearrangement joins TRBV6-5 to TRBJ1-4; weak D call: TRBD1 (5 bases). Trimming took off 6 bases at V and 2 bases at J, with 10 bases between the two ends. This CDR3 comprises 14 residues. Germline V lookup: CDR1 MNHEY, CDR2 SVGAGI. The CDR3 is CASSRGWTNEKLFF. The CDR3 DNA follows: TGTGCCAGCAGCCGGGGGTGGACTAATGAAAAACTGTTTTTT.

Sample share makes this clone medium-sized. V is TRBV7-9 and J is TRBJ1-2, with 7 bases lining up with TRBD1. The J segment lost 2 bases and the V segment lost 2 bases, leaving 5 bases of the junction unmatched. The germline CDR1 and CDR2 sequences are SEHNR and FQNEAQ (reference sequence). The CDR3 has 15 amino acids. The CDR3 DNA sequence: TGTGCCAGCAGCTTACCGAAACAGGGGAACTATGGCTACACCTTC. This codes for CASSLPKQGNYGYTF. The variable domain in full, completed from reference TRBV7-9 and TRBJ1-2, reads DTGVSQNPRHKITKRGQNVTFRCDPISEHNRLYWYRQTLGQGPEFLTYFQNEAQLEKSRLLSDRFSAERPKGSFSTLEIQRTEQGDSAMYLCASSLPKQGNYGYTFGSGTRLTVV.

This chain uses TRBV6-5 with TRBJ1-4, with D unresolved. Trimming cost V 0 bases and J 4 bases, with 9 bases left between them. CDR1 MNHEY and CDR2 SVGAGI come from the germline V gene. The length of the CDR3 is 15 residues. The CDR3, as DNA: TGTGCCAGCAGTTACTCCAGAGGCGGTAATGAAAAACTGTTTTTT. Translated: CASSYSRGGNEKLFF.

This chain uses TRBV19 with TRBJ1-1; no firm D call. Between the trimmed V and J ends, which lost 6 bases and 0 bases, there was a span of 17 bases. There are 16 residues in the CDR3. The germline gives CDR1 LNHDA, CDR2 SQIVND (reference sequence). For the CDR3, the DNA is TGTGCCAGTAGCATACCTAGAGGGAACTTGAACACTGAAGCTTTCTTT. It is translated as CASSIPRGNLNTEAFF.

J is TRBJ1-2 and V is TRBV23-1, with no clear D. Being an ORF, TRBV23-1 has a function that is uncertain. Trimming removed 1 base from V and 6 bases from J, with 18 bases in between. The CDR3 sequence is 16 residues long. The CDR3 bases are TGCGCCAGCAGTCAATTGAGGAGTCTTTCGTTGCATGGCTACACCTTC. Its protein is CASSQLRSLSLHGYTF.

CDR3 sequence (DNA): TGTGCCAGCAGTGAAGCGGGGGGCAGGGTGGAAAAACTGTTTTTT. Protein: CASSEAGGRVEKLFF. This chain uses TRBV2 with TRBJ1-4; D is possibly TRBD1 (6 bases). Germline CDR1 SNHLY, CDR2 FYNNEI. The CDR3 is made up of 15 amino acids. Trimming pared 0 bases from V and 8 bases from J, leaving 13 bases between.

The V and J genes are TRBV10-2 and TRBJ1-2, with D hard to call. Germline CDR1 reads WSHSY; CDR2 reads SAAADI. The CDR3 is made up of 13 amino acids. The V gene lost 2 bases and the J gene lost 5 bases, with 9 bases spanning the gap. The CDR3 DNA reads as TGCGCCAGCAGTGAGGTCGTAGGATATGGCTACACCTTC. As protein: CASSEVVGYGYTF.

The sample holds a few counts of this clone. The J gene is TRBJ1-3, the V gene TRBV6-5, with 7 bases identical to TRBD1. V lost 6 bases to trimming and J lost 2 bases; unmatched junction nucleotides: 7. The CDR3 totals 15 residues. CDR1 and CDR2 from the germline V gene are MNHEY and SVGAGI. This CDR3 is CASRPQGRTGNTIYF. CDR3 DNA: TGTGCCAGCAGACCACAGGGGAGAACTGGAAACACCATATATTTT.